At least ten counts were recorded for the clone carrying this T cell receptor (beta chain). Its antigen is currently unknown. Via MiXCR, TCRdb re-called the 5' RACE reads, giving one row per CDR3 protein. Among about 720,000 distinct CDR3 sequences listed, 18% were seen once. The data were obtained in a study of identical twins. After removal of 1 base from V and 2 bases from J, the junction contained 6 bases not matched to a gene. Germline CDR1 reads SGHVS; CDR2 reads FNYEAQ. The CDR3 contains 16 residues. Study results and caveats: Models underestimated how often monozygotic twins shared out-of-frame TCR alpha.

These same data were also listed under a study on T cells expressing NK-cell markers. That source adds: In several experiments, sorting was confined to alpha-beta TCR T cells through use of an anti-gamma-delta TCR antibody. In 5 to 7 donors, dominant NKG2C+ clonotypes were roughly 1.0-7.5% of CD8+ T cells. Whether expanded NKG2C+ T cell clones were HCMV-specific remained unclear.

This TCR derives from a woman aged 18-29 years in good health. The chain uses TRBV7-6 and TRBJ2-7; 9 nucleotides line up with TRBD1. The sample comprised PBMCs. CDR3 amino acids: CASSLGTGVGTYEQYF. The CDR3 nucleotides read TGTGCCAGCAGCTTAGGGACAGGGGTGGGGACCTACGAGCAGTACTTC.